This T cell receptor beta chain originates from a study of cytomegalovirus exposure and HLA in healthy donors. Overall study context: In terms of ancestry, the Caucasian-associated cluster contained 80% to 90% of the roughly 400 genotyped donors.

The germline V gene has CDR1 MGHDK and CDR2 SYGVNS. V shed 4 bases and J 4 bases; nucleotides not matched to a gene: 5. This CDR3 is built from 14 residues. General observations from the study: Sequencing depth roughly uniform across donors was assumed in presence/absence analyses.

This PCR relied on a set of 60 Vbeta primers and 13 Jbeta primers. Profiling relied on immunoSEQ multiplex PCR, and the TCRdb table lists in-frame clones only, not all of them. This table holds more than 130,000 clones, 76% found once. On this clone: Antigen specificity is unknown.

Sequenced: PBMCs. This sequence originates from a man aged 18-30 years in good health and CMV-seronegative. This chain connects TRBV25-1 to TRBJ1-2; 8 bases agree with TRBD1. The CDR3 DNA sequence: TGTGCCAGCAGTGGCCCCGGGACAGGCTATGGCTACACCTTC. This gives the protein CASSGPGTGYGYTF.